One sample yielded the 13 T cell receptor beta chains listed below, sequenced in a study of Graves' ophthalmopathy and Graves' hyperthyroidism. RNA transcripts were the source from which TCR beta CDR3 regions were amplified. HTBI primers primed a first-round RT-PCR, and a second-round multiplex PCR followed. In TCRdb, the multiplex PCR reads were re-called with MiXCR into one record per CDR3 protein. The sample holds fewer than 600,000 distinct CDR3 sequences; approximately 15% are singletons and the top ten take about 10%. Sequenced input: blood. The receptors originated from a woman aged 25 to 39 with Graves' ophthalmopathy.

This clonotype was recorded many times. The chain recombines TRBV27 with TRBJ1-1; D is perhaps TRBD1 (5 bases). The CDR3 loop spans 14 amino acids. The V gene's germline CDR1 is MNHEY and CDR2 SMNVEV (reference sequence). Trimming shortened V by 6 bases and J by 1 base, and 12 bases separated the two germline ends. CDR3 residues: CASSRQPQNTEAFF. The CDR3 region has the DNA TGTGCCAGCAGCCGACAGCCACAGAACACTGAAGCTTTCTTT.

This clonotype came up many times. The rearrangement uses TRBV27 and TRBJ1-3; D is ambiguous. V lost 2 bases and J lost 7, with 12 bases in between. CDR1 and CDR2 (germline): MNHEY, SMNVEV (reference sequence). This CDR3 comprises 14 residues. The CDR3 is CASSLHRSSNTIYF. Here the CDR3 DNA reads TGTGCCAGCAGTTTACACAGATCCTCGAACACCATATATTTT.

Comment on this clonotype: Being one base from a much bigger clone, this may be a read error. The chain uses TRBV5-1 and TRBJ1-5, with D uncertain. The CDR3 covers 13 residues. Germline assignment: CDR1 SGHRS and CDR2 YFSETQ. The CDR3 DNA reads as TGCGTCAGCAGCTTGGCAGTAAATCAGCCCCAGCATTTT. It specifies CVSSLAVNQPQHF.

This clonotype was seen ten or more times. The chain recombines TRBV7-9 with TRBJ2-5; D is ambiguous. This CDR3 has 11 amino acids. Trimming took 8 bases from V and 5 from J, leaving 9 bases between them. Germline assignment: CDR1 SEHNR and CDR2 FQNEAQ (reference sequence). This CDR3 reads CASAYSETQYF. The CDR3 nucleotides are TGTGCCAGCGCCTATAGTGAGACCCAGTACTTC.

This clonotype was detected ten times or more. The chain joins TRBV18 to TRBJ2-5, with 8 bases aligning to TRBD2. J lost 9 bases, V lost 3 bases, and 9 bases had no gene match. The CDR3 has 14 residues. Germline CDR1 reads KGHSH; CDR2 reads LQKENI. The CDR3 DNA reads as TGTGCCAGCTCACCCGGGACTAGGGGGTCGCCCCAGTACTTC. It specifies CASSPGTRGSPQYF.

There are many counts of this clonotype. The rearrangement uses TRBV7-3 and TRBJ2-2; no definite D call. Germline loops: CDR1 SGHTA, CDR2 FQGTGA. The CDR3 is made up of 15 amino acids. V was pared by 0 bases and J by 2 bases, with 7 bases between. This CDR3 is CASSLTTINTGELFF. The CDR3 DNA is TGTGCCAGCAGCTTAACGACAATTAACACCGGGGAGCTGTTTTTT.

At least ten counts were recorded for this clonotype. The chain links TRBV28 to TRBJ2-7; no clear D gene. V was trimmed by 3 bases and J by 0 bases, leaving 12 bases between them. Germline V CDR1 and CDR2: MDHEN, SYDVKM. This CDR3 is built from 15 residues. The CDR3 here is CASSFRMGISYEQYF. DNA for the CDR3: TGTGCCAGCAGTTTTCGTATGGGAATCTCCTACGAGCAGTACTTC.

The chain links TRBV6-1 to TRBJ1-1; 7 positions agree with TRBD1. The germline V gene has CDR1 MNHNS and CDR2 SASEGT. This CDR3 is built from 12 residues. CDR3 nucleotide sequence: TGTCTCATCAGACAGGGAGGCACTGAAGCTTTCTTT. This translates into CLIRQGGTEAFF.

This clonotype was counted many times. The chain combines TRBV2 with TRBJ2-7, with 9 bases matching TRBD1. There are 13 residues in the CDR3. The ends lost 6 bases at V and 3 bases at J; junction bases unmatched: 3. Germline CDR1 and CDR2: SNHLY and FYNNEI. The CDR3 DNA reads as TGTGCCAGCAGAACAGGGGGCGTCTACGAGCAGTACTTC. Amino acid sequence: CASRTGGVYEQYF.

CDR3 nucleotide sequence: TGTGCCAGCAGCTTAATGGCAGGGGCGAAACAAGAGACCCAGTACTTC. It translates to CASSLMAGAKQETQYF. The rearrangement uses TRBV7-3 and TRBJ2-5; D is possibly TRBD1 (6 bases). The CDR3 consists of 16 residues. V was shortened by 1 base and J by 2 bases, with 14 bases between the two germline ends. Per the germline V gene, CDR1 is SGHTA and CDR2 is FQGTGA.

The chain carries TRBV4-1 and TRBJ2-5; 8 nucleotides match TRBD2. CDR3 length: 16 residues. CDR1 is MGHRA and CDR2 is YSYEKL in the germline V gene. J gave up 5 bases and V 0 bases, and 8 bases lay outside the gene matches. Here the CDR3 reads CASSQESGGGLETQYF. In DNA form, the CDR3 reads TGCGCCAGCAGCCAAGAATCCGGGGGGGGCCTGGAGACCCAGTACTTC.

As to this clonotype: One end of the junction fails to match germline, which may point to a read error. J is TRBJ2-5 and V is TRBV7-9; D might be TRBD1 (6 bases). This CDR3 region has 14 residues. CDR1 is SEHNR and CDR2 is FQNEAQ in the germline V gene (reference sequence). The CDR3 DNA sequence: TGTGCCAGCAGCTTCGGAACGGGACAAGAGACCCGGTACTTC. Protein: CASSFGTGQETRYF.

This clonotype was recorded many times. V is TRBV9 and J is TRBJ2-2; D possibly corresponds to TRBD1 (5 bases). V was trimmed by 3 bases and J by 4 bases, leaving 19 bases between them. Germline V gives CDR1 SGDLS, CDR2 YYNGEE. This CDR3 region has 17 residues. CDR3 in DNA: TGTGCCAGCAGCGGGAGTGACAGCGCATATGGCACCGGGGAGCTGTTTTTT. Translation: CASSGSDSAYGTGELFF.